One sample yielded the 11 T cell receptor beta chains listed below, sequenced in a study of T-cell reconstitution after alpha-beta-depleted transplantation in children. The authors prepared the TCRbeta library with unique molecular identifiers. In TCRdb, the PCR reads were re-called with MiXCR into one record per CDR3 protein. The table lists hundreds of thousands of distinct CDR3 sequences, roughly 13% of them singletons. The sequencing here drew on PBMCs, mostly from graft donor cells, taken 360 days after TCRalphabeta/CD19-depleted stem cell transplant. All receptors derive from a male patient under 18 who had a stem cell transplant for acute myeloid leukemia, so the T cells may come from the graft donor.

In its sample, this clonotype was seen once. In nucleotides, the CDR3 is TGTGCCACCAGTGATGTACGGGAGGTCGCGACTGGCTCCTACAATGAGCAGTTCTTC. This translates into CATSDVREVATGSYNEQFF. V gene TRBV24-1 combines with J gene TRBJ2-1; 7 nucleotides line up with TRBD2. V gave up 3 bases and J gave up 0 bases; unmatched junction bases: 13. This CDR3 has 19 amino acids. Germline CDR1 and CDR2: KGHDR and SFDVKD.

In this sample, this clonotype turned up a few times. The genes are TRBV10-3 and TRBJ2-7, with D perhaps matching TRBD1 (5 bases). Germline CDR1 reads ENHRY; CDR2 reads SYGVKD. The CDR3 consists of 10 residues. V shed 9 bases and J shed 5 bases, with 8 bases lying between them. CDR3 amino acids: CAIGVNEQYF. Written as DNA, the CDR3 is TGTGCCATAGGGGTGAACGAGCAGTACTTC.

The chain's CDR3 is CATSRDQRADTQYF. DNA for the CDR3: TGTGCCACCAGCAGAGATCAAAGGGCGGATACGCAGTATTTT. V is TRBV15 and J is TRBJ2-3; no clear D gene. The germline V gene has CDR1 LNHNV and CDR2 YYDKDF (reference sequence). The CDR3 extends over 14 amino acids. With 0 bases removed from V and 6 bases from J, the gap between germline ends came to 10 bases.

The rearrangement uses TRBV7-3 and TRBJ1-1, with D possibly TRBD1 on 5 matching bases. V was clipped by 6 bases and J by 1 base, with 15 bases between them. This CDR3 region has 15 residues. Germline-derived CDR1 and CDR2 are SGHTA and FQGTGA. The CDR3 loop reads CASSPDSARNTEAFF. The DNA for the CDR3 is TGTGCCAGCAGTCCAGACAGCGCCAGGAACACTGAAGCTTTCTTT.

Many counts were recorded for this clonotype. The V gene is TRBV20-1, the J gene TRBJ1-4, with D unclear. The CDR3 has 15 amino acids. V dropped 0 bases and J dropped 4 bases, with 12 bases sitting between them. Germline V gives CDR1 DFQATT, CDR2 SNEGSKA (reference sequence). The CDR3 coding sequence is TGCAGTGCTAGAGATCGCCGGAGGAGTAATGAAAAACTGTTTTTT. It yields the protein CSARDRRRSNEKLFF.

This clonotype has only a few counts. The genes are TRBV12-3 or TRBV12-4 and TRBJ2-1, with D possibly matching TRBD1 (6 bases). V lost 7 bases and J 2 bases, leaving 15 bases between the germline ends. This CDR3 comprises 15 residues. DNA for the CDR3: TGTGCCAGCACCTTACAGGGTGGGACCTACAATGAGCAGTTCTTC. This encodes CASTLQGGTYNEQFF.

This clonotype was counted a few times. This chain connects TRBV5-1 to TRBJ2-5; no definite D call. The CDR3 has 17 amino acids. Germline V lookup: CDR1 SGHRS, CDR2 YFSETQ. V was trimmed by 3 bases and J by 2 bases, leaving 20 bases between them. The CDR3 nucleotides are TGCGCCAGCAGCTCTCGACTCCTTAGGCCCGATCAAGAGACCCAGTACTTC. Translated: CASSSRLLRPDQETQYF.

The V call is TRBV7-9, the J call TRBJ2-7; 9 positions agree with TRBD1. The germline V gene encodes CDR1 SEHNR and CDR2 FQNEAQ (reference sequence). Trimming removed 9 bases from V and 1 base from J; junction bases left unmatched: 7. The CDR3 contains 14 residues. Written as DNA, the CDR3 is TGTGCCAGTACGGGGGACAGGGATTCCTACGAGCAGTACTTC. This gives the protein CASTGDRDSYEQYF. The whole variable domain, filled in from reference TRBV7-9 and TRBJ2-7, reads DTGVSQNPRHKITKRGQNVTFRCDPISEHNRLYWYRQTLGQGPEFLTYFQNEAQLEKSRLLSDRFSAERPKGSFSTLEIQRTEQGDSAMYLCASTGDRDSYEQYFGPGTRLTVT.

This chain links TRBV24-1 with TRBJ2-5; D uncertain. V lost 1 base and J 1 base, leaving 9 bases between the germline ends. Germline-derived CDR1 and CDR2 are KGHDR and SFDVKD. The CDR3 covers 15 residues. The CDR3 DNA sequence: TGTGCCACCAGTGATTTCCGGACGGCCCAAGAGACCCAGTACTTC. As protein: CATSDFRTAQETQYF.

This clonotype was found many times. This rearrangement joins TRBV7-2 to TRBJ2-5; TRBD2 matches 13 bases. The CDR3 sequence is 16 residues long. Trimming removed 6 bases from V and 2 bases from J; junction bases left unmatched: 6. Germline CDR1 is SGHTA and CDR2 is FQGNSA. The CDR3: CASSLVGLAGQETQYF. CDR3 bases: TGTGCCAGCAGTTTGGTGGGACTAGCGGGGCAAGAGACCCAGTACTTC.

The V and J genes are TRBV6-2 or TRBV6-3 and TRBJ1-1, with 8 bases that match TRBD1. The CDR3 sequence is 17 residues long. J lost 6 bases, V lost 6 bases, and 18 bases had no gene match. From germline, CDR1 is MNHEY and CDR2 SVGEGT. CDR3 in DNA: TGTGCCAGCAGCGGGACCGGGACAGGATGGGATCGGGCTGAAGCTTTCTTT. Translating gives CASSGTGTGWDRAEAFF.